One and the same sample provided the 27 T cell receptor beta chains below, sequenced in a study of CD8+CD57+ T cells in acquired aplastic anemia. The patients chosen for sequencing had shown expansion of CD8+CD57+ cells (detected by flow cytometry). Genomic DNA provided the template from which TCR beta VDJ and CDR3 profiles were obtained. TCRdb fed the reads into MiXCR, producing one record per CDR3 protein. The sample includes about 290,000 distinct CDR3 sequences, roughly 53% of them seen just once. Sample: sorted CD4+, CD8+, or CD8+CD57+ T cells (not recorded which) from PBMCs. The source is a human donor with aplastic anemia.

V and J are TRBV7-8 and TRBJ2-7; unclear D gene. This CDR3 contains 12 residues. Trimming shortened V by 5 bases and J by 5 bases, and 10 bases separated the two germline ends. In germline, CDR1 is SGHVS, CDR2 FQNEAQ. CDR3 sequence: CASSTLINEQYF. CDR3 bases: TGTGCCAGCAGCACGTTAATAAACGAGCAGTACTTC.

The rearrangement links TRBV20-1 to TRBJ2-1, with 9 bases fitting TRBD2. Germline V gives CDR1 DFQATT, CDR2 SNEGSKA (reference sequence). There are 14 residues in the CDR3. Trimming took 6 bases from V and 6 from J; bases not matched to a gene: 9. Written as DNA, the CDR3 is TGCAGTGCGGATAGCGGGAGAGGCGCCAATGAGCAGTTCTTC. Translated, it gives CSADSGRGANEQFF.

In this sample, this clonotype turned up many times. The V gene is TRBV6-1, the J gene TRBJ1-2, with a weak D call TRBD1 (5 bases). Germline V gives CDR1 MNHNS, CDR2 SASEGT. Trimming stripped 8 bases from V and 7 bases from J, with 23 bases between. The CDR3 is made up of 15 amino acids. The CDR3 here is CASQVEMRGRGGYTF. As DNA, the CDR3 is TGTGCCAGCCAAGTTGAGATGAGGGGTCGTGGTGGCTACACCTTC.

The genes are TRBV18 and TRBJ1-3; 7 nucleotides agree with TRBD1. This CDR3 is 18 amino acids long. Per the germline V gene, CDR1 is KGHSH and CDR2 is LQKENI. V dropped 2 bases and J dropped 0; count of bases not matched to a gene: 10. The DNA for the CDR3 is TGTGCCAGCTCACCAATGCGCGGACAGGACTACTCTGGAAACACCATATATTTT. This codes for CASSPMRGQDYSGNTIYF.

The V gene is TRBV20-1, the J gene TRBJ2-7; possibly TRBD1 for D (6 bases). The CDR3 is 15 residues long. CDR1 is DFQATT and CDR2 is SNEGSKA in the germline V gene (reference sequence). V was pared by 0 bases and J by 3 bases, with 15 bases between. The DNA of the CDR3 is TGCAGTGCTAGAGATTCAAGACAGGCCCTCTACGAGCAGTACTTC. It codes for CSARDSRQALYEQYF.

The sample holds a few counts of this clonotype. This chain connects TRBV24-1 to TRBJ2-1; tentative D call: TRBD2 (5 bases). The CDR3 covers 11 residues. The V end was cut by 6 bases, the J end by 7 bases, with 6 bases between. CDR1 is KGHDR and CDR2 is SFDVKD in the germline V gene. The CDR3, as DNA: TGTGCCACCAGTAGGAGGAATGAGCAGTTCTTC. It specifies CATSRRNEQFF.

This chain connects TRBV5-1 to TRBJ1-2; 7 bases align to TRBD1. J gave up 3 bases and V 7 bases, and 6 bases lay outside the gene matches. The CDR3 is made up of 13 amino acids. The V gene's germline CDR1 is SGHRS and CDR2 YFSETQ. The CDR3 bases are TGCGCCAGCGGGGACAGCACTTACTATGGCTACACCTTC. Its protein product is CASGDSTYYGYTF.

The chain joins TRBV19 to TRBJ1-3, with D possibly TRBD1 on 5 matching bases. The CDR3 has 13 amino acids. Trimming removed 7 bases from V and 8 bases from J, with 15 bases in between. Germline V CDR1 and CDR2: LNHDA, SQIVND (reference sequence). CDR3 coding DNA: TGTGCCAGTACCCATAGGGGAGCGGACACCATATATTTT. Its protein product is CASTHRGADTIYF.

The chain links TRBV19 to TRBJ2-1; TRBD2 matches 11 bases. The J segment lost 10 bases and the V segment lost 1 base, leaving 9 bases of the junction unmatched. This CDR3 contains 16 residues. CDR1 LNHDA and CDR2 SQIVND come from the germline V gene (reference sequence). This CDR3 reads CASSIVRLAGGNEQFF. The DNA of the CDR3 is TGTGCCAGTAGTATAGTTCGGCTAGCGGGGGGTAACGAGCAGTTCTTC.

This clonotype was observed a few times. The V call is TRBV9, the J call TRBJ2-3; TRBD2 is a possible D gene (6 bases). This CDR3 has 14 amino acids. Germline lookup yields CDR1 SGDLS and CDR2 YYNGEE. With 4 bases removed from V and 3 bases from J, the gap between germline ends came to 12 bases. The CDR3 sequence is CASSSHSGTDTQYF. The CDR3, as DNA: TGTGCCAGCAGCTCCCACAGCGGGACAGATACGCAGTATTTT. The variable domain in full, with the rest retrieved from reference TRBV9 and TRBJ2-3, is DSGVTQTPKHLITATGQRVTLRCSPRSGDLSVYWYQQSLDQGLQFLIQYYNGEERAKGNILERFSAQQFPDLHSELNLSSLELGDSALYFCASSSHSGTDTQYFGPGTRLTVL.

This clonotype was detected only a few times. J is TRBJ1-1 and V is TRBV7-8, with D possibly matching TRBD1 (6 bases). V was clipped by 4 bases and J by 3 bases, with 15 bases between them. CDR1 is SGHVS and CDR2 is FQNEAQ in the germline V gene. CDR3 length: 15 residues. The CDR3 region has the DNA TGTGCCAGCAGCTCAGACCAGGGGTTGGACACTGAAGCTTTCTTT. As protein: CASSSDQGLDTEAFF.

The table lists this clonotype with many counts. CDR3 in amino acids: CASSFRGEAFF. The CDR3 region has the DNA TGCGCCAGCAGCTTTAGGGGGGAGGCTTTCTTT. J is TRBJ1-1 and V is TRBV5-1; tentatively, D is TRBD1 (6 bases). Deletions cut 2 bases from V and 11 bases from J, with 10 bases between. CDR3 size: 11 residues. Germline V CDR1 and CDR2: SGHRS, YFSETQ. The entire variable domain, with the rest obtained from reference TRBV5-1 and TRBJ1-1, is as follows: KAGVTQTPRYLIKTRGQQVTLSCSPISGHRSVSWYQQTPGQGLQFLFEYFSETQRNKGNFPGRFSGRQFSNSRSEMNVSTLELGDSALYLCASSFRGEAFFGQGTRLTVV.

The chain uses TRBV6-5 and TRBJ1-5; 8 positions agree with TRBD1. This CDR3 contains 15 residues. Germline V gene sequence: CDR1 MNHEY, CDR2 SVGAGI. J was trimmed by 6 bases and V by 8 bases; bases with no gene match: 12. In DNA form, the CDR3 reads TGTGCCAGCCAGCAGCTACAGGGGGTAGGTCAGCCCCAGCATTTT. Its translation: CASQQLQGVGQPQHF.

This clonotype was seen a few times. V usage is TRBV2 and J usage is TRBJ2-3; D is perhaps TRBD1 (6 bases). CDR1 SNHLY and CDR2 FYNNEI come from the germline V gene. The germline V and J ends were trimmed by 6 bases and 0 bases, with 10 bases remaining between them. The CDR3 extends over 14 amino acids. CDR3 DNA: TGTGCCAGCAGGAAGGACAGTAGCACAGATACGCAGTATTTT. Its protein is CASRKDSSTDTQYF. Variable domain in full (rest from reference TRBV2 and TRBJ2-3): EPEVTQTPSHQVTQMGQEVILRCVPISNHLYFYWYRQILGQKVEFLVSFYNNEISEKSEIFDDQFSVERPDGSNFTLKIRSTKLEDSAMYFCASRKDSSTDTQYFGPGTRLTVL.

Ten or more counts support this clonotype. This chain connects TRBV12-3 or TRBV12-4 to TRBJ2-3; 9 positions agree with TRBD2. The CDR3 consists of 17 residues. With 3 bases clipped from V and 0 bases from J, the junction kept 7 bases outside the gene matches. The CDR3 loop reads CASSFAGGIFSTDTQYF. The DNA for the CDR3 is TGTGCCAGCAGTTTTGCGGGGGGGATTTTCAGCACAGATACGCAGTATTTT.

This CDR3 reads CASSFETRGYTGELFF. In DNA, the CDR3 is TGTGCCAGCAGCTTCGAGACTAGGGGTTACACCGGGGAGCTGTTTTTT. The chain links TRBV7-8 to TRBJ2-2; a weak D match, TRBD2 (6 bases). The V gene lost 3 bases and the J gene lost 3 bases, with 14 bases spanning the gap. CDR1 and CDR2 (germline): SGHVS, FQNEAQ. The CDR3 totals 16 residues.

V and J are TRBV19 and TRBJ1-6; D is possibly TRBD1 (6 bases). V shed 10 bases and J shed 9 bases, with 19 bases lying between them. This CDR3 spans 14 amino acids. Germline CDR1 and CDR2: LNHDA and SQIVND (reference sequence). CDR3: CATKSRGRSSPLHF. As DNA, the CDR3 is TGTGCCACTAAATCACGGGGGCGGAGTTCACCCCTCCACTTT.

In nucleotides, the CDR3 is TGTGCCAGCAGCCAAGGGACGGGCCGCTATGGCTACACCTTC. It translates to CASSQGTGRYGYTF. The chain carries TRBV9 and TRBJ1-2; tentatively, D is TRBD1 (5 bases). Germline V gene data show CDR1 as SGDLS and CDR2 as YYNGEE. V was pared by 4 bases and J by 4 bases, with 14 bases between. The CDR3 loop spans 14 amino acids.

The J gene is TRBJ2-2, the V gene TRBV20-1; maybe TRBD2 (6 bases). The CDR3 has 14 residues. The germline V gene encodes CDR1 DFQATT and CDR2 SNEGSKA (reference sequence). V lost 6 bases to trimming and J lost 6 bases, with 17 bases between them. CDR3 nucleotide sequence: TGCAGTGCCATTCTCAGGGCTAGCGCCGGGGAGCTGTTTTTT. This sequence encodes CSAILRASAGELFF.

This clonotype was seen many times. The J gene is TRBJ2-3, the V gene TRBV6-5; D is uncertain. CDR1 is MNHEY and CDR2 is SVGAGI in the germline V gene. The CDR3 totals 14 residues. V was pared by 1 base and J by 0 bases, with 5 bases between. For the CDR3, the DNA is TGTGCCAGCAGTTACTTCGGGAGCACAGATACGCAGTATTTT. The encoded protein is CASSYFGSTDTQYF.

This clonotype has at least ten counts. The chain joins TRBV6-6 to TRBJ2-7, with D maybe TRBD1 (6 bases). The CDR3 consists of 12 residues. Between the trimmed V and J ends, which lost 2 bases and 5 bases, there was a span of 7 bases. Germline V CDR1 and CDR2: MNHNY, SVGAGI (reference sequence). For the CDR3, the DNA is TGTGCCAGCAGTTACACAGGGAACGAGCAGTACTTC. Translating gives CASSYTGNEQYF.

J is TRBJ2-5 and V is TRBV10-3, with 9 nucleotides matching TRBD1. J was trimmed by 4 bases and V by 6 bases; bases with no gene match: 6. CDR1 and CDR2 from the germline V gene are ENHRY and SYGVKD. This CDR3 has 14 amino acids. CDR3 sequence: CAISGRTGVETQYF. CDR3 nucleotide sequence: TGTGCCATCAGCGGCCGGACAGGGGTAGAGACCCAGTACTTC.

The sample holds many counts of this clonotype. V usage is TRBV4-1 and J usage is TRBJ1-1; D gene ambiguous. Germline-derived CDR1 and CDR2 are MGHRA and YSYEKL. This CDR3 comprises 15 residues. V was cut by 4 bases and J by 4 bases, with 16 bases left in between. The CDR3: CASSPTGIEGTEAFF. The CDR3 DNA is TGCGCCAGCAGCCCTACCGGCATAGAAGGCACTGAAGCTTTCTTT.

This clonotype appeared a few times. The V gene is TRBV2, the J gene TRBJ1-6; D gene uncertain. Germline CDR1 is SNHLY and CDR2 is FYNNEI. V was clipped by 1 base and J by 7 bases, with 8 bases between them. CDR3 length: 14 amino acids. The CDR3 loop reads CASSEDYANSPLHF. CDR3 coding DNA: TGTGCCAGCAGTGAAGACTATGCGAATTCACCCCTCCACTTT.

This clonotype was counted only a few times. The rearrangement joins TRBV29-1 to TRBJ2-5; no clear D gene. V gave up 4 bases and J gave up 0 bases, with 6 bases separating them. This CDR3 region has 12 residues. Germline CDR1 reads SQVTM; CDR2 reads ANQGSEA. The CDR3 sequence: CSVVGYQETQYF. The CDR3 DNA sequence: TGCAGCGTTGTTGGCTACCAAGAGACCCAGTACTTC.

The gene calls are TRBV7-8 and TRBJ1-2; the D gene is possibly TRBD1 (5 bases). V lost 4 bases and J lost 8, with 14 bases in between. The length of the CDR3 is 13 residues. The germline CDR1 and CDR2 sequences are SGHVS and FQNEAQ. The CDR3 reads CASSSRVSHGYTF. CDR3 nucleotides: TGTGCCAGCAGCTCCAGGGTTTCTCACGGCTACACCTTC.

The chain has TRBV7-9 and TRBJ2-7, with 8 positions matching TRBD2. J lost 1 base, V lost 8 bases, and 10 bases had no gene match. The CDR3 extends over 15 amino acids. CDR1 and CDR2 from the germline V gene are SEHNR and FQNEAQ (reference sequence). CDR3 residues: CASAGASGRSYEQYF. The CDR3 DNA reads TGTGCCAGCGCGGGGGCTAGCGGGCGATCCTACGAGCAGTACTTC.